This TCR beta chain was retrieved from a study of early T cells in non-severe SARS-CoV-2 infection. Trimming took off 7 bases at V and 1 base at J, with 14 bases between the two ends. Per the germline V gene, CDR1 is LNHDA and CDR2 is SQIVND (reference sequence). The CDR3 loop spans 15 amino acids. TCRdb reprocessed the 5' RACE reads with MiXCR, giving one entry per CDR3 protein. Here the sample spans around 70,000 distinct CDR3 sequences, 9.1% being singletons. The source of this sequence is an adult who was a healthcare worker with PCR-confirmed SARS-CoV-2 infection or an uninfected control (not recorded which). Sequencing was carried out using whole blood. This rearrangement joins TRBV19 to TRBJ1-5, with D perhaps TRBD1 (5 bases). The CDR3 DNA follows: TGTGCCAGTAAATCCGGGACGGCGAGCAATCAGCCCCAGCATTTT. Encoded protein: CASKSGTASNQPQHF.